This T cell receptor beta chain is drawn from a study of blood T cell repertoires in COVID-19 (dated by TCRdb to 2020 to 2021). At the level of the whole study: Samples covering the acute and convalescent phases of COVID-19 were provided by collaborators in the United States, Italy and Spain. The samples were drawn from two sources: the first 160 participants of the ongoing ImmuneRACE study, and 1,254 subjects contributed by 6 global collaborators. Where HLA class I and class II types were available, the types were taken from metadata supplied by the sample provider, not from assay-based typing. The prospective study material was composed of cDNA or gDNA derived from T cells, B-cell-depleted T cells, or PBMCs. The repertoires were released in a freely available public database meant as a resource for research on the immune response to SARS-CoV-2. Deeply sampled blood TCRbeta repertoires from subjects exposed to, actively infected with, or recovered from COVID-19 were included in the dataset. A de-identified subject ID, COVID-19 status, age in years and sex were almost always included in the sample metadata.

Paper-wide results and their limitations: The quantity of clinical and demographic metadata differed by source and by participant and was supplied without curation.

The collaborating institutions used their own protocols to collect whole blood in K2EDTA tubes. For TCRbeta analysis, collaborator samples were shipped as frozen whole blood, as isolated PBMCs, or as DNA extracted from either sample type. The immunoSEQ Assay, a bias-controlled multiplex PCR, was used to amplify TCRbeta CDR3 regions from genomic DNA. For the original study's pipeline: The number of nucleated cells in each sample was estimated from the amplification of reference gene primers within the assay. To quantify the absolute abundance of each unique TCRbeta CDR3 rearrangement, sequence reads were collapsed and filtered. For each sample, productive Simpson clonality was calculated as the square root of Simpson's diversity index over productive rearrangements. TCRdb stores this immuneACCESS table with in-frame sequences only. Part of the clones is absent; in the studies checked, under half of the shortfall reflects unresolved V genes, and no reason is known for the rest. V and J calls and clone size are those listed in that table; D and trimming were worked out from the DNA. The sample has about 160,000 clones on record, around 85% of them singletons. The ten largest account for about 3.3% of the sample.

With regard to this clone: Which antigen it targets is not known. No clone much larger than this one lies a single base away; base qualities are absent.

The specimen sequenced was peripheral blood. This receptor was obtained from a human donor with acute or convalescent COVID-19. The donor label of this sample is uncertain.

The sequenced DNA: TGTGCCAGCAGTTACTCGAGAGCGGGGGGGAACGAGCAGTACTTC. It translates to CASSYSRAGGNEQYF. The chain couples TRBV6-2 or TRBV6-3 to TRBJ2-7; the central 10 bases match TRBD2. Unmatched junction bases come to 4, with V trimmed by 0 bases and J by 5 bases. Measured from the cysteine to the phenylalanine, the CDR3 is 15 residues long. Only CDR3 DNA remains: 45 bases, in frame from the first base. CDR1 and CDR2 (MNHEY, SVGEGT) derive from the germline V gene.